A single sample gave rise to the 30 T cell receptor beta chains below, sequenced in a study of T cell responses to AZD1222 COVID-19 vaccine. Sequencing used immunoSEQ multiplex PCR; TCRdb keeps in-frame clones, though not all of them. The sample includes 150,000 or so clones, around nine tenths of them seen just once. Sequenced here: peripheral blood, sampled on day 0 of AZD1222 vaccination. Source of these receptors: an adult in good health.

CDR3 in DNA: TGTGCCAGCAGCCTAAGCCAGGGGGGAGAGACCCAGTACTTC. Translated: CASSLSQGGETQYF. The J gene is TRBJ2-5, the V gene TRBV4-2; a weak D match, TRBD1 (7 bases). Germline lookup yields CDR1 LGHNA and CDR2 YNFKEQ. V dropped 4 bases and J dropped 4 bases, with 13 bases sitting between them. There are 14 residues in the CDR3.

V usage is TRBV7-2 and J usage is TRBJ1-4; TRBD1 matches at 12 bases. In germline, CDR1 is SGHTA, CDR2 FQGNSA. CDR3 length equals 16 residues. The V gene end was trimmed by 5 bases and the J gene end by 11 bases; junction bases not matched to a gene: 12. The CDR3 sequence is CASSLSTGTGGVKLFF. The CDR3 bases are TGTGCCAGCAGCCTTAGCACCGGGACAGGGGGCGTGAAACTGTTTTTT.

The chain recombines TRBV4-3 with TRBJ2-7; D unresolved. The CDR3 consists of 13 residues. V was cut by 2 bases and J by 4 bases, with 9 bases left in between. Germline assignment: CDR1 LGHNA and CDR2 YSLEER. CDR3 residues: CASSQSRAYEQYF. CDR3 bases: TGCGCCAGCAGCCAATCTCGGGCGTACGAGCAGTACTTC.

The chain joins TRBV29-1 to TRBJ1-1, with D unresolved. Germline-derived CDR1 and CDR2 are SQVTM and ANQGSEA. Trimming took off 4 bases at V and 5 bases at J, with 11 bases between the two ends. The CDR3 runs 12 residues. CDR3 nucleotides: TGCAGCGTTGCCTTCCGTGGGACTGAAGCTTTCTTT. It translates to CSVAFRGTEAFF.

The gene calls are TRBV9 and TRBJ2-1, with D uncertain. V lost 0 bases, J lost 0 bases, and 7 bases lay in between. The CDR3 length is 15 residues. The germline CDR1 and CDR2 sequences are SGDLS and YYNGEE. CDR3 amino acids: CASSVATFSYNEQFF. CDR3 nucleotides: TGTGCCAGCAGCGTAGCGACTTTCTCCTACAATGAGCAGTTCTTC. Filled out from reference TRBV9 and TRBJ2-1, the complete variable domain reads DSGVTQTPKHLITATGQRVTLRCSPRSGDLSVYWYQQSLDQGLQFLIQYYNGEERAKGNILERFSAQQFPDLHSELNLSSLELGDSALYFCASSVATFSYNEQFFGPGTRLTVL.

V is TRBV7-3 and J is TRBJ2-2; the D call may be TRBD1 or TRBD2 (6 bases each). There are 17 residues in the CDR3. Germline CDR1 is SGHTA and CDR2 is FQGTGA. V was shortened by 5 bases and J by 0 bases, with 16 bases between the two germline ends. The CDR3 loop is CASSPGGGTTNTGELFF. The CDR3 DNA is TGTGCCAGCAGCCCTGGGGGCGGGACAACGAACACCGGGGAGCTGTTTTTT.

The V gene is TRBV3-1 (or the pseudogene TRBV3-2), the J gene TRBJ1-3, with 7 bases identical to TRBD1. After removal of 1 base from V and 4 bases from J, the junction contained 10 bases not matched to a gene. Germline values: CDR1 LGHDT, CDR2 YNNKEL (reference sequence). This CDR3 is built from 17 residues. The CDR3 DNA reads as TGTGCCAGCAGCCAAGGAGGTCGGTTGGGACAGGGAAACACCATATATTTT. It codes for CASSQGGRLGQGNTIYF.

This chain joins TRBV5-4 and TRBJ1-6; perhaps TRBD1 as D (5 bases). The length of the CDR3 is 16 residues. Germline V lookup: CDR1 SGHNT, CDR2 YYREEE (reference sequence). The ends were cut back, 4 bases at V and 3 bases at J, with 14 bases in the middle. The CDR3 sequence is CASSHVGVNYNSPLHF. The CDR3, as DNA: TGTGCCAGCAGCCATGTAGGGGTAAACTATAATTCACCCCTCCACTTT.

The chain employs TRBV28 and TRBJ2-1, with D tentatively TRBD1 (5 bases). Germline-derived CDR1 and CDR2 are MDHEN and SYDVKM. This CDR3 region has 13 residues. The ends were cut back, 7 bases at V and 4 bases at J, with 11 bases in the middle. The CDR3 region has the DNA TGTGCCAGCATAGCTCGACAGTACAATGAGCAGTTCTTC. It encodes CASIARQYNEQFF.

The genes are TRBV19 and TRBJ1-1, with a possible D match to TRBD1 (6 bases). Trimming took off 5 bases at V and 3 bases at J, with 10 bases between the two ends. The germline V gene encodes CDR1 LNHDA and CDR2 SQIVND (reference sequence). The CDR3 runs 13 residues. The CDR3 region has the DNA TGTGCCAGTAGTCAGGGGCGGGACACTGAAGCTTTCTTT. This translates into CASSQGRDTEAFF.

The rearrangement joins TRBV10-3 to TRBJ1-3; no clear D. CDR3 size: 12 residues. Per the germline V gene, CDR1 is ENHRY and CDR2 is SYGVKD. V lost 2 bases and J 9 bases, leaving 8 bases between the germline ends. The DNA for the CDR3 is TGTGCCATCAGTGAGGTAGAGGGCACCATATATTTT. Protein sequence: CAISEVEGTIYF.

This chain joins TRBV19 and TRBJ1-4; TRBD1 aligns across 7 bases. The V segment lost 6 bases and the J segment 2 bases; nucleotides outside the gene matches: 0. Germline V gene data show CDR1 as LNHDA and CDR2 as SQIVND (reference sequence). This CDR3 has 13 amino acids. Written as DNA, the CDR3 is TGTGCCAGTAGGGACAGGACTAATGAAAAACTGTTTTTT. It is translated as CASRDRTNEKLFF.

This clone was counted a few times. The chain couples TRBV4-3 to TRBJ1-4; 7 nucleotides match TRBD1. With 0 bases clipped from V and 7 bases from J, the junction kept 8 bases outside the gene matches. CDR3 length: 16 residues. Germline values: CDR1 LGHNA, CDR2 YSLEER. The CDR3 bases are TGCGCCAGCAGCCAAGAAGGCCCAGGGGGTAGTGAAAAACTGTTTTTT. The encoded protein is CASSQEGPGGSEKLFF.

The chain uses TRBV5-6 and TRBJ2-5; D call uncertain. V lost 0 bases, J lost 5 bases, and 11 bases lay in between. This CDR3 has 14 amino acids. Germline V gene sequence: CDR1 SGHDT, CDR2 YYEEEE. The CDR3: CASSLGLPGETQYF. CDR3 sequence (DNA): TGTGCCAGCAGCTTGGGGTTACCCGGGGAGACCCAGTACTTC.

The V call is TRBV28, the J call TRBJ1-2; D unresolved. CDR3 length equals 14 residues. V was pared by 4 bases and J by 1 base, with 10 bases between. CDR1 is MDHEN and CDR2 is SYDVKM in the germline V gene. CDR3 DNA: TGTGCCAGCAGTTCCGGGCTGATTAACTATGGCTACACCTTC. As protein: CASSSGLINYGYTF.

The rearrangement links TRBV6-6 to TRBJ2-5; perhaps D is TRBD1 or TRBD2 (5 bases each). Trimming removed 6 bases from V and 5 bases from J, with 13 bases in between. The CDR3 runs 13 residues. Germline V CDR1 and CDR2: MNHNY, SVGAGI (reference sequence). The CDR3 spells CASSPWGSETQYF. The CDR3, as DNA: TGTGCCAGCAGCCCCTGGGGGAGCGAGACCCAGTACTTC.

The CDR3 protein is CASSLGNSPLHF. CDR3 bases: TGTGCCAGCAGCTTAGGAAATTCACCCCTCCACTTT. The V call is TRBV7-6, the J call TRBJ1-6; D ambiguous. V was shortened by 1 base and J by 7 bases, with 2 bases between the two germline ends. CDR3 length: 12 residues. CDR1 is SGHVS and CDR2 is FNYEAQ in the germline V gene. Complete variable domain (other parts from reference TRBV7-6 and TRBJ1-6): GAGVSQSPRYKVTKRGQDVALRCDPISGHVSLYWYRQALGQGPEFLTYFNYEAQQDKSGLPNDRFSAERPEGSISTLTIQRTEQRDSAMYRCASSLGNSPLHFGNGTRLTVT.

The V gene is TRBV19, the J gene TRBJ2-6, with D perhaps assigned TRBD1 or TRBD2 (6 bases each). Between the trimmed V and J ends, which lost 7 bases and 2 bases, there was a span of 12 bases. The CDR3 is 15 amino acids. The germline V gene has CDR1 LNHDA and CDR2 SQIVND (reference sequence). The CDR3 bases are TGTGCCAGTACCGGGGGCGGTACTGGGGCCAACGTCCTGACTTTC. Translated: CASTGGGTGANVLTF.

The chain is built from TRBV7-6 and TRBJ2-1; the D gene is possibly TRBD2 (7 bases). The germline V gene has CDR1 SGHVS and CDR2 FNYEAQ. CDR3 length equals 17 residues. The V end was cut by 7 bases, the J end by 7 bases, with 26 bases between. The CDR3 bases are TGTGCCAGCACCCCAAGGGGGGGGGACGCCTTACAAAATGAGCAGTTCTTC. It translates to CASTPRGGDALQNEQFF.

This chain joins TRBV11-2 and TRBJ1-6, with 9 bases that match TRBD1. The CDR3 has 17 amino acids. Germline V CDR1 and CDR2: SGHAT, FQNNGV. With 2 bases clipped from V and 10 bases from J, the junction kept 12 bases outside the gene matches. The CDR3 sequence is CASSLLGTGTGLSPLHF. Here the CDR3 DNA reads TGTGCCAGCAGCTTATTGGGGACCGGGACAGGGTTATCACCCCTCCACTTT. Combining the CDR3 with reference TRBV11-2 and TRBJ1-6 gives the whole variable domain EAGVAQSPRYKIIEKRQSVAFWCNPISGHATLYWYQQILGQGPKLLIQFQNNGVVDDSQLPKDRFSAERLKGVDSTLKIQPAKLEDSAVYLCASSLLGTGTGLSPLHFGNGTRLTVT.

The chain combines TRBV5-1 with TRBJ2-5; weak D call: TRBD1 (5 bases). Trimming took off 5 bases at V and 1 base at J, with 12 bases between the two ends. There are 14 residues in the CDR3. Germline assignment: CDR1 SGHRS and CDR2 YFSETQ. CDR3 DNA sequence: TGCGCCAGCAGACCTCGACAGATCCAAGAGACCCAGTACTTC. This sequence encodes CASRPRQIQETQYF. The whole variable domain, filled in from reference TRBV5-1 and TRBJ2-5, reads KAGVTQTPRYLIKTRGQQVTLSCSPISGHRSVSWYQQTPGQGLQFLFEYFSETQRNKGNFPGRFSGRQFSNSRSEMNVSTLELGDSALYLCASRPRQIQETQYFGPGTRLLVL.

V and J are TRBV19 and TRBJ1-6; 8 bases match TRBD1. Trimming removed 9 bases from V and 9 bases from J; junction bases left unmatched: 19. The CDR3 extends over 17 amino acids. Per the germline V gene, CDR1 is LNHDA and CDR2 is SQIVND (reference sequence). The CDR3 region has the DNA TGTGCCAGCCCTCCGAGACAGGGGTCTTCATCGGGTTCACCCCTCCACTTT. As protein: CASPPRQGSSSGSPLHF.

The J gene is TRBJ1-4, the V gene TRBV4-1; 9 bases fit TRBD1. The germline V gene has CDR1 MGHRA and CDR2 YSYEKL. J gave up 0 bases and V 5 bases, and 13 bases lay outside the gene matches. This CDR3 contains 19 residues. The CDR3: CASSTPGTGKLATNEKLFF. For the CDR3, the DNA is TGCGCCAGCAGCACGCCCGGGACAGGGAAGTTAGCAACTAATGAAAAACTGTTTTTT.

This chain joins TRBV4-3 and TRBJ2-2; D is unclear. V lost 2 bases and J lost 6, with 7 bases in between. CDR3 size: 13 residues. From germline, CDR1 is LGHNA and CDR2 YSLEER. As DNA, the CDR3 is TGCGCCAGCAGCCAAACTAACCCCGGGGAGCTGTTTTTT. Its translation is CASSQTNPGELFF.

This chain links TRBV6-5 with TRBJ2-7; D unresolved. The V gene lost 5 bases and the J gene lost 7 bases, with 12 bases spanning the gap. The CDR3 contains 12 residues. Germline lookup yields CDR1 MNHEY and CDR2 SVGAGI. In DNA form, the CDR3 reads TGTGCCAGCAGTCCGACTTATGGGGAGCAGTACTTC. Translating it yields CASSPTYGEQYF.

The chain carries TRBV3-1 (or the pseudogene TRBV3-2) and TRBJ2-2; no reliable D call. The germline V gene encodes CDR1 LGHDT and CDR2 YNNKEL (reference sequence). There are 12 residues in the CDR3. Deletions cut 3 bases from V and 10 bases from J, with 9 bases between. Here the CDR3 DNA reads TGTGCCAGCAGCCACGGCAGTCCGGAGCTGTTTTTT. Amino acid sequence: CASSHGSPELFF.

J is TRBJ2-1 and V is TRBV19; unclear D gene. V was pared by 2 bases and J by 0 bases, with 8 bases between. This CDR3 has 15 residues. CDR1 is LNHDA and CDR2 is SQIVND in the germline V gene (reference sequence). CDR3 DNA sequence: TGTGCCAGTAGTATAATCCTAAGCTCCTACAATGAGCAGTTCTTC. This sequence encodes CASSIILSSYNEQFF.

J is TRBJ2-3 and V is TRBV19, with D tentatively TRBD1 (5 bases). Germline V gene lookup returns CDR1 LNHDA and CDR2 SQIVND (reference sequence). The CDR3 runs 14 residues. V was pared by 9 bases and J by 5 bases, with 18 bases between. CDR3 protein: CASSPRAGRDTQYF. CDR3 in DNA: TGTGCCAGCTCCCCCCGGGCAGGGCGAGATACGCAGTATTTT.

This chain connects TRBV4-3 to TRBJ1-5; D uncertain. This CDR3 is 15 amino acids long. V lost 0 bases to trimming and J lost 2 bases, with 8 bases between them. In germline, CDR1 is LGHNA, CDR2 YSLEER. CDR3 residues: CASSQDSAGNQPQHF. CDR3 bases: TGCGCCAGCAGCCAAGATTCTGCAGGCAATCAGCCCCAGCATTTT.

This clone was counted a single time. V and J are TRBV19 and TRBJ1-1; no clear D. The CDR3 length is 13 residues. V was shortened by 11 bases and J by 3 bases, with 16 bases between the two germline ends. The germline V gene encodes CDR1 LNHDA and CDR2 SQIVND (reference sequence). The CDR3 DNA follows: TGTGCCGTAAGGGCTCCGATGGACACTGAAGCTTTCTTT. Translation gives CAVRAPMDTEAFF.